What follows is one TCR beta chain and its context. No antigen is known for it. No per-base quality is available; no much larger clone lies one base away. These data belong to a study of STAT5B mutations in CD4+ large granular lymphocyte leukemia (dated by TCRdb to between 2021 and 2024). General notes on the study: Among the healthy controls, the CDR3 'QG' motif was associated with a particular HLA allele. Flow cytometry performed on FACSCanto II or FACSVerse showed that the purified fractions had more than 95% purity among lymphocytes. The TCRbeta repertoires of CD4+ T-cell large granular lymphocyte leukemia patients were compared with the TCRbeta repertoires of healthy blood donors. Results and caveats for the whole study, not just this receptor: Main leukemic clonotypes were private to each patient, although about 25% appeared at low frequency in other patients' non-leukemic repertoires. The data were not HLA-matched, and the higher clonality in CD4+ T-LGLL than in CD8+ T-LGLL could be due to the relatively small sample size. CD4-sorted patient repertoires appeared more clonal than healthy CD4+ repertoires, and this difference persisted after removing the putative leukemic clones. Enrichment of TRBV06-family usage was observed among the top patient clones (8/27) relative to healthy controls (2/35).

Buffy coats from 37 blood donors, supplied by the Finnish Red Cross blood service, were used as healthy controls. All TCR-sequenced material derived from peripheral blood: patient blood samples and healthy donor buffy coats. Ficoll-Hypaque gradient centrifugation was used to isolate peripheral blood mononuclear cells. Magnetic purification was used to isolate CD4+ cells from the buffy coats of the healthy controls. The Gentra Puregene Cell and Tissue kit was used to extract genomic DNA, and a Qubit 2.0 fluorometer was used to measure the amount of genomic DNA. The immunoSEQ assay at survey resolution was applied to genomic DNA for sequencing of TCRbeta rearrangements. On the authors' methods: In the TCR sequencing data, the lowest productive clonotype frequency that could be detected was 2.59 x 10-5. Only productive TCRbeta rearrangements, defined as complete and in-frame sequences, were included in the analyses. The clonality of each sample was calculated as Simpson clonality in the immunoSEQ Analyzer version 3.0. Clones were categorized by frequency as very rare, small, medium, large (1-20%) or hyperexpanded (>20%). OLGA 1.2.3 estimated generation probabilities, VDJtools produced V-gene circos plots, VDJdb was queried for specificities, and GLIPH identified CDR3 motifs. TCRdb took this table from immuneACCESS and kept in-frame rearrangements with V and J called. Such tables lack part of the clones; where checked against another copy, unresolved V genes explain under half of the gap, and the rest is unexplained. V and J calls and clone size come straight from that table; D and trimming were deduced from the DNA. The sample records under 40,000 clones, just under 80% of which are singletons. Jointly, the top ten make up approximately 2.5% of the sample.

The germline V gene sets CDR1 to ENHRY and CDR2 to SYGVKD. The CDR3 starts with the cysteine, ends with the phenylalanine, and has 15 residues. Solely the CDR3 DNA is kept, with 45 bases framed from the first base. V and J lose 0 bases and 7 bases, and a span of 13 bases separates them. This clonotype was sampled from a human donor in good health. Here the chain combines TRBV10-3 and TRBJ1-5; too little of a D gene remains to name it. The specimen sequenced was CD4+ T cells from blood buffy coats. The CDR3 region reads CAISESNRAGQPQHF. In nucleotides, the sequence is TGTGCCATCAGTGAGTCGAATAGGGCTGGGCAGCCCCAGCATTTT.